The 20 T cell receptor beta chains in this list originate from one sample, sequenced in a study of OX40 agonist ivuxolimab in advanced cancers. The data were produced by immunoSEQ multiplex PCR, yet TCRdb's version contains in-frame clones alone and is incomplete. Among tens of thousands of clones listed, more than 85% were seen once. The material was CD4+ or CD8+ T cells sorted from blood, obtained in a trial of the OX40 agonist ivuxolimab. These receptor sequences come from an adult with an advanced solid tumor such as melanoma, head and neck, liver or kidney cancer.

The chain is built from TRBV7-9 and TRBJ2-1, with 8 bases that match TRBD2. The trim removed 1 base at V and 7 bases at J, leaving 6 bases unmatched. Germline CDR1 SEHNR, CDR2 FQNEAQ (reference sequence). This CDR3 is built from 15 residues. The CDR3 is CASSLEGLVWNEQFF. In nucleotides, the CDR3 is TGTGCCAGCAGCTTAGAGGGACTAGTATGGAATGAGCAGTTCTTC. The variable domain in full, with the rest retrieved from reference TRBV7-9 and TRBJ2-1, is DTGVSQNPRHKITKRGQNVTFRCDPISEHNRLYWYRQTLGQGPEFLTYFQNEAQLEKSRLLSDRFSAERPKGSFSTLEIQRTEQGDSAMYLCASSLEGLVWNEQFFGPGTRLTVL.

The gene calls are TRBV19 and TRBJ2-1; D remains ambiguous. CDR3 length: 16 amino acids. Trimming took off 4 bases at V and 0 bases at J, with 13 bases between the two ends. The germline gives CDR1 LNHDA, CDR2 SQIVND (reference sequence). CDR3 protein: CASSKGSPSSYNEQFF. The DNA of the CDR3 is TGTGCCAGTAGTAAGGGCAGCCCGAGCTCCTACAATGAGCAGTTCTTC.

The CDR3 loop is CASTPGGSYEQYF. Written as DNA, the CDR3 is TGTGCCAGCACCCCGGGCGGCTCCTACGAGCAGTACTTC. This rearrangement joins TRBV25-1 to TRBJ2-7; D is unresolved. Trimming shortened V by 7 bases and J by 0 bases, and 10 bases separated the two germline ends. The germline CDR1 and CDR2 sequences are MGHDK and SYGVNS. This CDR3 has 13 amino acids.

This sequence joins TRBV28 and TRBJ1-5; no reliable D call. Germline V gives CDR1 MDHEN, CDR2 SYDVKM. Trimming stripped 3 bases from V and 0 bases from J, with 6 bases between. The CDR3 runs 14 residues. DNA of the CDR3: TGTGCCAGCAGTTTCCATTATAGCAATCAGCCCCAGCATTTT. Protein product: CASSFHYSNQPQHF.

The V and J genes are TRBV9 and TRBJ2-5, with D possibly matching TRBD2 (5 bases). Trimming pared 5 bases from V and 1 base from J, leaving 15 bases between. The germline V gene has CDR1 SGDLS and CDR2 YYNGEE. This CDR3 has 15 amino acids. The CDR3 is CASSREAVLQETQYF. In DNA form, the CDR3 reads TGTGCCAGCAGTAGGGAAGCGGTACTCCAAGAGACCCAGTACTTC.

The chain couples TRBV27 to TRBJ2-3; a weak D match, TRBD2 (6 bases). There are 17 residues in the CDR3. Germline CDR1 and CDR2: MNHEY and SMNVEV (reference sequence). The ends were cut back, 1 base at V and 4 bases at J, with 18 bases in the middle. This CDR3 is CASSLLPWGGAPDTQYF. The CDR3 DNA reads TGTGCCAGCAGTTTATTACCTTGGGGCGGGGCCCCAGATACGCAGTATTTT.

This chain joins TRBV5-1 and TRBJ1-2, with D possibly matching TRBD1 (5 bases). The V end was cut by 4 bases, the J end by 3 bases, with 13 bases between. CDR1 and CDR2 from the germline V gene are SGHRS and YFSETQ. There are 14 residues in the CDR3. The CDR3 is CASSPGDGDYGYTF. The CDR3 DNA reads TGCGCCAGCAGCCCGGGGGACGGCGACTATGGCTACACCTTC.

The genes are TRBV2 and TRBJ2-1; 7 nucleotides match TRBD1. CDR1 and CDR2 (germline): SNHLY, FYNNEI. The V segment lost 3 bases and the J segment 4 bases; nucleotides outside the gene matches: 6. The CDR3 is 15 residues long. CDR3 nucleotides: TGTGCCAGCAGTGACCGACAGGGTTTGTACAATGAGCAGTTCTTC. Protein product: CASSDRQGLYNEQFF. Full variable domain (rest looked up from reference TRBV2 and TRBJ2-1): EPEVTQTPSHQVTQMGQEVILRCVPISNHLYFYWYRQILGQKVEFLVSFYNNEISEKSEIFDDQFSVERPDGSNFTLKIRSTKLEDSAMYFCASSDRQGLYNEQFFGPGTRLTVL.

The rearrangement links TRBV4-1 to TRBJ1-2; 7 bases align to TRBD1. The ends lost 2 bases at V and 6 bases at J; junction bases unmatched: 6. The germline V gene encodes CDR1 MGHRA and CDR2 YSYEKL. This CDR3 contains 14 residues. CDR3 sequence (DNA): TGCGCCAGCAGCCAAATCGACAGGGTCCATGGCTACACCTTC. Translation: CASSQIDRVHGYTF.

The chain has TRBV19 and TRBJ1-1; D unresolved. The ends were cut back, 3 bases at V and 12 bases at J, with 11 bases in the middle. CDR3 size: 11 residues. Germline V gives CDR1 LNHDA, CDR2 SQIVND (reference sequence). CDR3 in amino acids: CASSIAWVTFF. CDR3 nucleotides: TGTGCCAGTAGTATCGCATGGGTGACTTTCTTT. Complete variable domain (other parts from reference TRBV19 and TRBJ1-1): DGGITQSPKYLFRKEGQNVTLSCEQNLNHDAMYWYRQDPGQGLRLIYYSQIVNDFQKGDIAEGYSVSREKKESFPLTVTSAQKNPTAFYLCASSIAWVTFFGQGTRLTVV.

The CDR3 here is CASSFGDQPQHF. DNA of the CDR3: TGTGCCAGCAGCTTTGGTGACCAGCCCCAGCATTTT. The chain recombines TRBV5-6 with TRBJ1-5; D gene uncertain. The CDR3 has 12 amino acids. Germline V CDR1 and CDR2: SGHDT, YYEEEE. Trimming removed 2 bases at V and 7 bases at J, with 7 bases between.

The CDR3 protein is CASSPQGAGEQYF. As DNA, the CDR3 is TGTGCCAGCAGCCCTCAGGGGGCTGGGGAGCAGTACTTC. The chain has TRBV11-2 and TRBJ2-7, with 8 bases aligning to TRBD1. Germline trimming cut 5 bases from V and 7 bases from J; bases unmatched to any gene: 7. Germline CDR1 SGHAT, CDR2 FQNNGV. There are 13 residues in the CDR3.

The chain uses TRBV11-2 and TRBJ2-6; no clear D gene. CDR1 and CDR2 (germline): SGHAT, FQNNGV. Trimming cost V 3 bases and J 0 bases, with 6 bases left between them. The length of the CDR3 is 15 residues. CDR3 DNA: TGTGCCAGCAGCTTGGAGATCTCTGGGGCCAACGTCCTGACTTTC. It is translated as CASSLEISGANVLTF.

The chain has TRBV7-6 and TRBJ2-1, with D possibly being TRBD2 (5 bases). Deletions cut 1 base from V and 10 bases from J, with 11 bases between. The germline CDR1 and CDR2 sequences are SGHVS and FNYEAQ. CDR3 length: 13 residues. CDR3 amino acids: CASSLERSGEQFF. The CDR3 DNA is TGTGCCAGCAGCTTAGAGCGATCGGGAGAGCAGTTCTTC.

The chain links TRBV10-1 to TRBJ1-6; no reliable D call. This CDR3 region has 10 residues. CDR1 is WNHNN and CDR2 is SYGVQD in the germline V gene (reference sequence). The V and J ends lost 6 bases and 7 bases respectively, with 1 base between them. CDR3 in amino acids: CASSNSPLHF. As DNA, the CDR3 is TGCGCCAGCAGCAATTCACCCCTCCACTTT.

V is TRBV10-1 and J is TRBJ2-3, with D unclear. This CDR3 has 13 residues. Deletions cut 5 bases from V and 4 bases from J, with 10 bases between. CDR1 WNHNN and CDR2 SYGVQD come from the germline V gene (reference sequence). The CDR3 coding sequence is TGCGCCAGCAGTTTCGCAGGTTCAGATACGCAGTATTTT. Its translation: CASSFAGSDTQYF.

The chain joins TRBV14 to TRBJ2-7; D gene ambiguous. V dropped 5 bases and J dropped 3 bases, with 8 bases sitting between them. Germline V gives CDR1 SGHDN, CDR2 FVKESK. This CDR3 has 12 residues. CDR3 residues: CASSDGFYEQYF. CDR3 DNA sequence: TGTGCCAGCAGCGACGGTTTCTACGAGCAGTACTTC.

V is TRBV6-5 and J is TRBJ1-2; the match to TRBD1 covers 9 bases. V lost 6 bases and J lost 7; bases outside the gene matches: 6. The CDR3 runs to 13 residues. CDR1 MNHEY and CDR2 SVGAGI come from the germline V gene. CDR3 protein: CASRPGQGFGYTF. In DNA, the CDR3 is TGTGCCAGCAGACCGGGACAGGGATTTGGCTACACCTTC.

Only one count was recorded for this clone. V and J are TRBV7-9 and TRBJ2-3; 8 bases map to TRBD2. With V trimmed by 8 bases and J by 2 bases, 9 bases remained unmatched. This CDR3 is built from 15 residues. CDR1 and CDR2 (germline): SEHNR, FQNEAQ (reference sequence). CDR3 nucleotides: TGTGCCAGCTTGATCAGGGGACTAGTCACAGATACGCAGTATTTT. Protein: CASLIRGLVTDTQYF.

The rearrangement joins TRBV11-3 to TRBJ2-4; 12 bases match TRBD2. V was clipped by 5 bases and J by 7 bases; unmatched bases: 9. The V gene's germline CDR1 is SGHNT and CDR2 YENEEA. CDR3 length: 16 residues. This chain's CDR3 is CASSPSGGAESNIQYF. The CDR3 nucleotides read TGTGCCAGCAGCCCTAGCGGGGGGGCTGAATCGAACATTCAGTACTTC.